The 29 T cell receptor beta chains listed next were all sequenced from one sample in a study of low-dose radiotherapy and immunotherapy resistance in tumors. With TRAV- and TRBV-specific primers, first-strand cDNA was made, covering the alpha and beta chains. TCRs underwent 15 to 25 PCR cycles of amplification with a constant-region primer and V-primer adapter. TCRdb reprocessed the reads via MiXCR and lists one record per CDR3 protein. The repertoire holds approximately 84,000 distinct CDR3 sequences, with roughly 19% as singletons. Documented time point: before trial treatment. This sample comprised PBMCs, obtained before treatment. Receptor source: a male donor with prostate cancer.

This clonotype showed up many times. The chain carries TRBV7-2 and TRBJ2-5; 7 nucleotides line up with TRBD1. After removal of 5 bases from V and 3 bases from J, the junction contained 3 bases not matched to a gene. The CDR3 runs to 13 residues. CDR1 is SGHTA and CDR2 is FQGNSA in the germline V gene. For the CDR3, the DNA is TGTGCCAGCAGCAGGGGGACAGAAGAGACCCAGTACTTC. This codes for CASSRGTEETQYF.

The table lists this clonotype with many counts. The chain uses TRBV19 and TRBJ2-5; no clear D. Germline V CDR1 and CDR2: LNHDA, SQIVND (reference sequence). Trimming shortened V by 3 bases and J by 6 bases, and 8 bases separated the two germline ends. The CDR3 contains 12 residues. CDR3 coding DNA: TGTGCCAGTAGTATGGTCCAGAAGACCCAGTACTTC. Encoded protein: CASSMVQKTQYF.

This clonotype has ten or more counts. The chain combines TRBV10-1 with TRBJ2-2; a weak D match, TRBD1 (6 bases). V shed 3 bases and J shed 4 bases, with 15 bases lying between them. From germline, CDR1 is WNHNN and CDR2 SYGVQD (reference sequence). This CDR3 is 16 amino acids long. The CDR3 protein is CASSEGLGGSTGELFF. The CDR3 DNA sequence: TGCGCCAGCAGTGAAGGATTAGGGGGTAGCACCGGGGAGCTGTTTTTT.

In its sample, this clonotype was seen many times. The chain joins TRBV4-2 to TRBJ2-2, with 12 positions matching TRBD2. Germline V gives CDR1 LGHNA, CDR2 YNFKEQ. The length of the CDR3 is 16 residues. V dropped 0 bases and J dropped 5; count of bases not matched to a gene: 1. CDR3 sequence (DNA): TGTGCCAGCAGCCAAGAGCTAGCGGGGGGGACCGGGGAGCTGTTTTTT. It codes for CASSQELAGGTGELFF.

This clonotype was seen at least ten times. This sequence joins TRBV7-2 and TRBJ2-6, with TRBD1 matching 8 bases. The CDR3 covers 17 residues. V trimming: 5 bases; J trimming: 0 bases; junction bases outside the gene matches: 6. Germline values: CDR1 SGHTA, CDR2 FQGNSA. CDR3 residues: CASSTGQGFSGANVLTF. The CDR3 coding sequence is TGTGCCAGCAGCACCGGACAGGGTTTCTCTGGGGCCAACGTCCTGACTTTC.

This clonotype occurred many times. The rearrangement joins TRBV12-3 or TRBV12-4 to TRBJ2-5, with 9 bases identical to TRBD1. After removal of 5 bases from V and 4 bases from J, the junction contained 5 bases not matched to a gene. CDR3 length: 14 amino acids. The CDR3 loop reads CASSQDRGRETQYF. CDR3 sequence (DNA): TGTGCCAGCAGTCAGGACAGGGGACGAGAGACCCAGTACTTC.

This clonotype occurred many times. The chain combines TRBV7-7 with TRBJ2-3, with D possibly being TRBD2 (5 bases). The CDR3 length is 13 residues. V lost 3 bases, J lost 8 bases, and 12 bases lay in between. CDR1 and CDR2 from the germline V gene are SSHAT and FNYEAQ (reference sequence). CDR3 in DNA: TGTGCCAGCAGCTTTTCGGGGTCGGGTACGCAGTATTTT. It codes for CASSFSGSGTQYF.

This clonotype was detected ten times or more. This chain joins TRBV6-5 and TRBJ1-2, with a tentative D call TRBD1 (5 bases). The germline CDR1 and CDR2 sequences are MNHEY and SVGAGI. Trimming cost V 6 bases and J 2 bases, with 7 bases left between them. This CDR3 region has 12 residues. For the CDR3, the DNA is TGTGCCAGCAGCAGGGAAAACTATGGCTACACCTTC. It codes for CASSRENYGYTF.

This clonotype has at least ten counts. CDR3: CATEGGWRADTQYF. The CDR3 bases are TGTGCCACCGAAGGGGGCTGGAGGGCAGATACGCAGTATTTT. The gene calls are TRBV15 and TRBJ2-3, with D perhaps matching TRBD1 (7 bases). Trimming removed 8 bases at V and 4 bases at J, with 16 bases between. CDR1 and CDR2 (germline): LNHNV, YYDKDF (reference sequence). The CDR3 loop spans 14 amino acids.

This chain joins TRBV6-2 or TRBV6-3 and TRBJ2-1, with 7 bases identical to TRBD2. The CDR3 is 13 amino acids. With V trimmed by 6 bases and J by 10 bases, 9 bases remained unmatched. The V gene's germline CDR1 is MNHEY and CDR2 SVGEGT. In DNA form, the CDR3 reads TGTGCCAGCAGGGGTCGAACTAGCGACGAGCAGTTCTTC. Protein: CASRGRTSDEQFF.

Many counts were recorded for this clonotype. The J gene is TRBJ2-7, the V gene TRBV2, with D possibly matching TRBD2 (6 bases). The CDR3 contains 15 residues. Trimming pared 6 bases from V and 4 bases from J, leaving 19 bases between. Germline CDR1 and CDR2: SNHLY and FYNNEI. CDR3 region: CASRKGTGDGYEQYF. CDR3 nucleotide sequence: TGTGCCAGCAGGAAAGGGACGGGGGACGGTTACGAGCAGTACTTC.

This clonotype came up many times. The chain combines TRBV6-4 with TRBJ2-1, with 13 positions matching TRBD2. Germline V lookup: CDR1 MRHNA, CDR2 SNTAGT. CDR3 length: 14 residues. With 8 bases clipped from V and 5 bases from J, the junction kept 3 bases outside the gene matches. The CDR3 DNA is TGTGCCAGCGGGACTAGCGGGGAAAACAATGAGCAGTTCTTC. Translated: CASGTSGENNEQFF.

The table lists this clonotype with many counts. CDR3 loop: CASSTNRMGYGYTF. In DNA form, the CDR3 reads TGTGCCAGTAGTACAAACAGGATGGGCTATGGCTACACCTTC. This sequence joins TRBV19 and TRBJ1-2, with D possibly matching TRBD1 (5 bases). The CDR3 extends over 14 amino acids. Trimming pared 4 bases from V and 4 bases from J, leaving 13 bases between. Germline V lookup: CDR1 LNHDA, CDR2 SQIVND (reference sequence).

This clonotype was found many times. This rearrangement joins TRBV20-1 to TRBJ1-1; the D gene is possibly TRBD1 (6 bases). CDR1 is DFQATT and CDR2 is SNEGSKA in the germline V gene (reference sequence). Between the trimmed V and J ends, which lost 1 base and 8 bases, there was a span of 11 bases. The CDR3 runs to 12 residues. The CDR3 coding sequence is TGCAGTGCTAGAGTACCCGACAGGGAAGCTTTCTTT. Its protein is CSARVPDREAFF.

The chain carries TRBV29-1 and TRBJ1-2; 11 bases agree with TRBD1. The V and J ends lost 6 bases and 5 bases, in that order; junction bases with no gene match: 8. This CDR3 is built from 14 residues. Germline loops: CDR1 SQVTM, CDR2 ANQGSEA. Here the CDR3 DNA reads TGCAGCGTCGCACGGGACAGGGGGTTTTATGGCTACACCTTC. Translated, it gives CSVARDRGFYGYTF.

The sample holds many counts of this clonotype. DNA of the CDR3: TGTGCCAGCAGCTTGGGGGGTACAGAAAAACTGTTTTTT. As protein: CASSLGGTEKLFF. The chain recombines TRBV13 with TRBJ1-4; TRBD1 is a possible D gene (5 bases). Trimming left V 3 bases short and J 8 bases short, with 10 bases between. Per germline, CDR1 PRHDT and CDR2 FYEKMQ (reference sequence). This CDR3 comprises 13 residues. Full variable domain (rest looked up from reference TRBV13 and TRBJ1-4): AAGVIQSPRHLIKEKRETATLKCYPIPRHDTVYWYQQGPGQDPQFLISFYEKMQSDKGSIPDRFSAQQFSDYHSELNMSSLELGDSALYFCASSLGGTEKLFFGSGTQLSVL.

This clonotype was recorded at least ten times. The rearrangement links TRBV7-9 to TRBJ2-1, with 9 bases fitting TRBD1. V trimming: 4 bases; J trimming: 7 bases; junction bases outside the gene matches: 8. This CDR3 region has 15 residues. Germline CDR1 SEHNR, CDR2 FQNEAQ (reference sequence). The CDR3 loop reads CASSSGTGITNEQFF. In nucleotides, the CDR3 is TGTGCCAGCAGCTCCGGGACAGGGATAACGAATGAGCAGTTCTTC.

This clonotype was observed at least ten times. The chain joins TRBV19 to TRBJ2-3; no clear D. CDR3 length equals 14 residues. The germline V gene encodes CDR1 LNHDA and CDR2 SQIVND (reference sequence). V was clipped by 5 bases and J by 5 bases, with 14 bases between them. The CDR3 region has the DNA TGTGCCAGTAGTCCAACGTCTCAAGGAGATACGCAGTATTTT. This codes for CASSPTSQGDTQYF.

This clonotype appeared many times. This chain joins TRBV4-1 and TRBJ2-2; perhaps TRBD1 as D (6 bases). Trimming shortened V by 1 base and J by 6 bases, and 15 bases separated the two germline ends. Germline CDR1 is MGHRA and CDR2 is YSYEKL. The CDR3 length is 16 residues. The CDR3 loop is CASSQGGLKGAGELFF. In DNA, the CDR3 is TGCGCCAGCAGCCAAGGGGGGCTTAAAGGCGCCGGGGAGCTGTTTTTT.

This clonotype appeared many times. J is TRBJ2-7 and V is TRBV5-1; D perhaps matches TRBD2 (5 bases). V lost 2 bases to trimming and J lost 6 bases, with 9 bases between them. This CDR3 is 12 amino acids long. In germline, CDR1 is SGHRS, CDR2 YFSETQ. In DNA form, the CDR3 reads TGCGCCAGCAGCTTCGTACGGGGCGAGCAGTACTTC. Translation: CASSFVRGEQYF.

CDR3: CAAGRGRDTEAFF. The DNA of the CDR3 is TGTGCCGCGGGGAGAGGGCGGGACACTGAAGCTTTCTTT. The chain recombines TRBV6-1 with TRBJ1-1, with unresolved D. V shed 11 bases and J shed 3 bases, with 16 bases lying between them. This CDR3 contains 13 residues. The germline gives CDR1 MNHNS, CDR2 SASEGT.

This clonotype turned up a few times. The chain joins TRBV19 to TRBJ1-1; possible D gene TRBD1, 6 bases. Germline V gives CDR1 LNHDA, CDR2 SQIVND (reference sequence). CDR3 length: 13 residues. V dropped 6 bases and J dropped 6 bases, with 14 bases sitting between them. In nucleotides, the CDR3 is TGTGCCAGTAGCCTTACAGGGATCTCTGAAGCTTTCTTT. This sequence encodes CASSLTGISEAFF. The whole variable domain, filled in from reference TRBV19 and TRBJ1-1, reads DGGITQSPKYLFRKEGQNVTLSCEQNLNHDAMYWYRQDPGQGLRLIYYSQIVNDFQKGDIAEGYSVSREKKESFPLTVTSAQKNPTAFYLCASSLTGISEAFFGQGTRLTVV.

This clonotype was found many times. V and J are TRBV12-3 or TRBV12-4 and TRBJ1-6; no clear D gene. V shed 5 bases and J shed 3 bases, with 5 bases lying between them. The CDR3 loop spans 13 amino acids. The CDR3 DNA is TGTGCCAGCAGTCCAAACTATAATTCACCCCTCCACTTT. As protein: CASSPNYNSPLHF.

The CDR3 region is CASSLGDNIYGYTF. CDR3 in DNA: TGTGCCAGCAGTCTTGGGGACAACATCTATGGCTACACCTTC. The rearrangement uses TRBV6-1 and TRBJ1-2, with a weak D call TRBD1 (6 bases). The length of the CDR3 is 14 residues. Germline assignment: CDR1 MNHNS and CDR2 SASEGT. Trimming removed 5 bases from V and 4 bases from J, with 14 bases in between.

J is TRBJ2-7 and V is TRBV7-2; D remains ambiguous. Judging by the DNA end, TRBJ2-1 fits better; the J call may be wrong. There are 13 residues in the CDR3. Germline values: CDR1 SGHTA, CDR2 FQGNSA. CDR3 coding DNA: TGTGCCAGCAGCTTAAGGCCCCACTACGAGCAGTTCTTC. It codes for CASSLRPHYEQFF.

This clonotype counts as medium-sized. V is TRBV5-4 and J is TRBJ2-1, with 10 bases aligning to TRBD2. This CDR3 is built from 15 residues. The V segment lost 3 bases and the J segment 4 bases; nucleotides outside the gene matches: 4. Germline values: CDR1 SGHNT, CDR2 YYREEE (reference sequence). CDR3 in DNA: TGTGCCAGCAGCTCCGGGACTAGCGCGTACAATGAGCAGTTCTTC. It translates to CASSSGTSAYNEQFF. Combining the CDR3 with reference TRBV5-4 and TRBJ2-1 gives the whole variable domain ETGVTQSPTHLIKTRGQQVTLRCSSQSGHNTVSWYQQALGQGPQFIFQYYREEENGRGNFPPRFSGLQFPNYSSELNVNALELDDSALYLCASSSGTSAYNEQFFGPGTRLTVL.

This clonotype was detected many times. The rearrangement joins TRBV2 to TRBJ2-7; TRBD1 or TRBD2 may be the D gene (5 bases each). The CDR3 extends over 15 amino acids. Deletions cut 9 bases from V and 4 bases from J, with 22 bases between. Germline V gives CDR1 SNHLY, CDR2 FYNNEI. The CDR3: CARSSSRDLLYEQYF. CDR3 bases: TGTGCCAGAAGTTCCTCCCGGGACCTTTTATACGAGCAGTACTTC.

V gene TRBV6-2 or TRBV6-3 combines with J gene TRBJ2-2; the match to TRBD1 covers 7 bases. The J segment lost 3 bases and the V segment lost 7 bases, leaving 5 bases of the junction unmatched. Germline V gene data show CDR1 as MNHEY and CDR2 as SVGEGT. The CDR3 has 14 residues. The CDR3 is CASIWQGDTGELFF. The CDR3 coding sequence is TGTGCCAGCATCTGGCAGGGGGACACCGGGGAGCTGTTTTTT.

This clonotype was detected ten times or more. The chain recombines TRBV20-1 with TRBJ2-1; 13 nucleotides line up with TRBD2. Losses at the gene ends were 4 bases for V and 3 bases for J; bases not matched to a gene: 6. Germline loops: CDR1 DFQATT, CDR2 SNEGSKA (reference sequence). The CDR3 length is 16 residues. The DNA of the CDR3 is TGCAGTGCTATCGGACTAGCGGGGGTGAACTACAATGAGCAGTTCTTC. It translates to CSAIGLAGVNYNEQFF.